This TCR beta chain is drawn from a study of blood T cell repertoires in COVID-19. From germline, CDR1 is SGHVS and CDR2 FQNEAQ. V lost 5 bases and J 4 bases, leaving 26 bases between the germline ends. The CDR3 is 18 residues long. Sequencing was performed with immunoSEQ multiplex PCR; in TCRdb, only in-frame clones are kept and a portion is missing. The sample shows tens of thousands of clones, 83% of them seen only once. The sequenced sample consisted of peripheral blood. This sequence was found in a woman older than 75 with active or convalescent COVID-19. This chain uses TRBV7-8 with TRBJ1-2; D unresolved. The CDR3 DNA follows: TGTGCCAGCAGCCCCCACGGGAAAGATAGGGCCCTGGCCTATGGCTACACCTTC. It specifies CASSPHGKDRALAYGYTF.